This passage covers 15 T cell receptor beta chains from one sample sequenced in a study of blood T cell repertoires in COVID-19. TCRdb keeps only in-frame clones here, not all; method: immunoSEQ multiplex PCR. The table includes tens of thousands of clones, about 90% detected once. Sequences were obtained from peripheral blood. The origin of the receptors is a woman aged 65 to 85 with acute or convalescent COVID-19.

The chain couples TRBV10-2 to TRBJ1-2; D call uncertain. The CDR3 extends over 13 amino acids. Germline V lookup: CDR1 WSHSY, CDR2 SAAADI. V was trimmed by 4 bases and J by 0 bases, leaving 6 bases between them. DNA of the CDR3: TGCGCCAGCAGTGGCAGGACTAACTATGGCTACACCTTC. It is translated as CASSGRTNYGYTF.

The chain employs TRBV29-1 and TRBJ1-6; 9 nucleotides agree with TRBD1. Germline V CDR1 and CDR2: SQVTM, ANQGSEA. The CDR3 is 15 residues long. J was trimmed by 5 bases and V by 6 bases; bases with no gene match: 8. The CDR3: CSVKTGTGNNSPLHF. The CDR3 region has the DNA TGCAGCGTAAAGACCGGGACAGGGAATAATTCACCCCTCCACTTT.

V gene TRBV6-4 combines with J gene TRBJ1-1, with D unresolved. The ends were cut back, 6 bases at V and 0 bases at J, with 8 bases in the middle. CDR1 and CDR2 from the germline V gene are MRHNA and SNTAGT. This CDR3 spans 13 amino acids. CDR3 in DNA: TGTGCCAGCAGAGAAGCGGTGAACACTGAAGCTTTCTTT. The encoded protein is CASREAVNTEAFF.

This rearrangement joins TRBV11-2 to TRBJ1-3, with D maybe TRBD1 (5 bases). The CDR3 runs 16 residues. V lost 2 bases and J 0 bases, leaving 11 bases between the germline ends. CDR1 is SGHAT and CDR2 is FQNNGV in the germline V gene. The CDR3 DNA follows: TGTGCCAGCAGCTTATTAGGGGTTAACTCTGGAAACACCATATATTTT. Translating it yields CASSLLGVNSGNTIYF.

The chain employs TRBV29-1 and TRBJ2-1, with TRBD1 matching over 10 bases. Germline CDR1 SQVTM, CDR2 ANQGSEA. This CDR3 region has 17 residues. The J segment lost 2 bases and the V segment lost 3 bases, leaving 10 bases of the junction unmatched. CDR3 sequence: CSVEGQGFRGAYNEQFF. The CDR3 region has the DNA TGCAGCGTTGAGGGACAGGGGTTTCGTGGCGCCTACAATGAGCAGTTCTTC.

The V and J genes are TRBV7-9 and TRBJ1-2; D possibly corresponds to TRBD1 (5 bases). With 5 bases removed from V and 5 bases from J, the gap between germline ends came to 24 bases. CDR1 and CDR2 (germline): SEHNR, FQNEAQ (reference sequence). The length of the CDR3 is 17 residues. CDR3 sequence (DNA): TGTGCCAGCAGCCAAATGGGGAGGACACATCTACCGTATGGCTACACCTTC. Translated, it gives CASSQMGRTHLPYGYTF.

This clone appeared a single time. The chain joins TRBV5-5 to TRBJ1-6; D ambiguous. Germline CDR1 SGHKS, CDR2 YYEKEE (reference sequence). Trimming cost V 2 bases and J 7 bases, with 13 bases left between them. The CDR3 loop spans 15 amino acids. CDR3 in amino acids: CASSFYLETNSPLHF. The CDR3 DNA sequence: TGTGCCAGCAGCTTTTATCTGGAGACCAATTCACCCCTCCACTTT.

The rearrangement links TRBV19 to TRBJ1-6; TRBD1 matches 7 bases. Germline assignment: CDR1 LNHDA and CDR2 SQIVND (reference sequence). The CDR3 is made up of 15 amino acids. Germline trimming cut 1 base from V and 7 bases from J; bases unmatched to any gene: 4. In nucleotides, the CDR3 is TGTGCCAGTAGTATAGTCGGGACAGAGAATTCACCCCTCCACTTT. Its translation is CASSIVGTENSPLHF.

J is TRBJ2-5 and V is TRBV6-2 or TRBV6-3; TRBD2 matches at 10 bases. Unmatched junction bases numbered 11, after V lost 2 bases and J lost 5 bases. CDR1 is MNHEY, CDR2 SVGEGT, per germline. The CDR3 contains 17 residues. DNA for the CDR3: TGTGCCAGCAGTTACCTAAGCGGGGGGGCCTTTTTGGAGACCCAGTACTTC. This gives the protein CASSYLSGGAFLETQYF.

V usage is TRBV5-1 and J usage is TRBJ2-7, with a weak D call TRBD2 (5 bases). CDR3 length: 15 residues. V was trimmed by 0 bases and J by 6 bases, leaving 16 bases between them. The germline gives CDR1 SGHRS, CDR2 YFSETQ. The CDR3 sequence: CASSLVPQLVPEQYF. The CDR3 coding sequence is TGCGCCAGCAGCTTGGTGCCCCAACTAGTTCCCGAGCAGTACTTC.

The CDR3 DNA is TGCGCCAGCAGCTTGGTAGCGGATAATTCACCCCTCCACTTT. This sequence encodes CASSLVADNSPLHF. The chain is built from TRBV5-1 and TRBJ1-6; the D is unclear. This CDR3 has 14 amino acids. CDR1 SGHRS and CDR2 YFSETQ come from the germline V gene. The V gene lost 0 bases and the J gene lost 5 bases, with 6 bases spanning the gap.

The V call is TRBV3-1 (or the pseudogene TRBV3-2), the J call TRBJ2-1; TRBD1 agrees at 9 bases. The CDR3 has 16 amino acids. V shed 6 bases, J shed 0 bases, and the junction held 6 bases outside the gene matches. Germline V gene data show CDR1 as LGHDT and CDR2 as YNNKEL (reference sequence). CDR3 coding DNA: TGTGCCAGCAGAGGGACAGGGCGAAGCTCCTACAATGAGCAGTTCTTC. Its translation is CASRGTGRSSYNEQFF.

The CDR3 bases are TGCGCCAGCAGCCCAAAGGGGGTCAATGAGCAGTTCTTC. Its translation: CASSPKGVNEQFF. The chain uses TRBV5-1 and TRBJ2-1; D might be TRBD1 (6 bases). This CDR3 comprises 13 residues. The germline V gene encodes CDR1 SGHRS and CDR2 YFSETQ. Trimming shortened V by 4 bases and J by 6 bases, and 11 bases separated the two germline ends.

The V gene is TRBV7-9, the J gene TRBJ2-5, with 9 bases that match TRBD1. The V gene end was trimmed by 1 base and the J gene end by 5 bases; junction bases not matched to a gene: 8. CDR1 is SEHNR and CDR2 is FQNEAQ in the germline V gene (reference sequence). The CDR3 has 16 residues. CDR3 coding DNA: TGTGCCAGCAGCTTAGGAGGGACAGGGATTTTTGAGACCCAGTACTTC. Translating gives CASSLGGTGIFETQYF.

This CDR3 reads CASSAGVTGELFF. Written as DNA, the CDR3 is TGTGCCAGCAGCGCAGGGGTGACCGGGGAGCTGTTTTTT. V gene TRBV3-1 (or the pseudogene TRBV3-2) combines with J gene TRBJ2-2; perhaps TRBD1 as D (6 bases). The germline gives CDR1 LGHDT, CDR2 YNNKEL (reference sequence). V gave up 5 bases and J gave up 5 bases, with 9 bases separating them. The CDR3 sequence is 13 residues long.